This paragraph reports one TCR beta chain. Its antigen remains undetermined. No base-level quality is on record; no much larger clone is a single base apart. The data belong to a study of a mutant IDH1 vaccine in newly diagnosed glioma (dated by TCRdb to about 2021). For context, the study as a whole: Vaccination was initiated 4-6 weeks after radiotherapy alone, or concurrently with temozolomide cycles in the chemotherapy-containing groups. The roughly 32 treated patients were around 62% male and around 40% female, with a mean age of approximately 40 years. Prior to enrollment, patients had been given standard therapy consisting of radiotherapy alone, temozolomide alone, or radiochemotherapy with temozolomide, with the combination given to most patients. The week-35 safety follow-up took place at visit V12, and the week-47 end of study took place at visit V13. Peripheral blood samples were drawn at six visits, namely V03 (baseline), V05, V07, V10, V12 and V13. Longitudinal TCRB deep sequencing was done for 25 to 30 treated patients, wherever samples were available for exploratory analyses.

CDR1 SEHNR and CDR2 FQNEAQ were looked up in the germline V gene (reference sequence). V has 5 bases trimmed and J has 1 base trimmed; junction bases matching no gene number 7. Taken from cysteine to phenylalanine, the CDR3 has 15 residues. The kept DNA is CDR3 alone, 45 bases in frame from the first base. The sample's time point label, decoded: week 47, end of study. Each vaccine dose, consisting of 300 ug of a 20-mer mutant IDH1 peptide in Montanide, was administered subcutaneously with topical imiquimod. Patients were given eight vaccinations, in weeks 1, 3, 5, 7, 11, 15, 19 and 23, which matched visits V03 through V10. Newly diagnosed WHO grade 3 or 4 IDH1-mutant astrocytomas showing loss of nuclear ATRX were present in the donors. The samples were drawn from NOA16, a multicentre, single-arm, open-label phase I trial in Germany that tested a mutant IDH1 peptide vaccine in humans for the first time. Genomic DNA for TCRB sequencing was isolated from EDTA blood with the DNeasy Blood and Tissue Kit.

Beyond this particular receptor, the publication reports: No apparent relationship was observed between pseudoprogression and alterations in the top peripheral T cell clonotypes detected by TCRB sequencing. The authors noted that analyses of patient blood samples could not be reproduced because of sample limitations. Immune responses induced by the vaccine were seen in 90% to 95% of patients across multiple MHC alleles. Selection of PBMC samples for TCRB deep sequencing was based on availability.

Libraries were constructed by the immunoSEQ multiplex PCR assay. Rearranged TCR beta chain sequences were amplified with the hsTCRB Kit following the manufacturer's protocol. An Illumina MiSeq was used to sequence the TCRB libraries. In the original analysis: The proprietary platform of the kit vendor was used for demultiplexing, trimming and gene mapping. What TCRdb holds here is the immuneACCESS table cut down to in-frame rearrangements. Part of the clones is not present; checked against another copy, under half of the missing clones reflect an unresolved V gene, and the others are unexplained. The V and J calls and clone size were taken over from that table, and D and trimming were inferred from the DNA. Within this sample are roughly 32,000 clones, with around 90% of them counted one time only. Jointly, the top ten make up around 2.2% of the sample.

Sequenced material: PBMCs, taken from a glioma patient whose treatment included an IDH1 peptide vaccine. This sequence was found in a man in his forties or fifties with glioma. The chain was built from TRBV7-9 and TRBJ1-1; 7 bases in the junction line up with TRBD1. In nucleotide form, the sequence is TGTGCCAGCAGCCCGATTGCAGGGGGGAACACTGAAGCTTTCTTT. The translation is CASSPIAGGNTEAFF.